This is a list of T cell receptor beta chains from one sample in a study of blood T cell repertoires in COVID-19. Data came from immunoSEQ multiplex PCR; TCRdb stores just in-frame clones and leaves some out. The sample contains roughly 280,000 clones, about 88% of which appear only once. The sequenced sample consisted of peripheral blood. These receptors were taken from a man aged 18-30 years with active or convalescent COVID-19. Both conserved end residues are part of each CDR3. Each record gives: V gene, D gene, CDR3 length, J gene, clone size, CDR3 DNA, CDR3 protein. The D gene is left open where the match is weak. For some rows the clone size is stated as once, few or many, or as a class when expanded; others skip it.

V gene: TRBV12-5; D gene: TRBD2; CDR3 length: 15; J gene: TRBJ2-5; clone size: -; CDR3 DNA: TGTGCTAGTGGTTTCGGGACTAGCGGACAAGAGACCCAGTACTTC; CDR3 protein: CASGFGTSGQETQYF
V gene: TRBV11-3; D gene: TRBD2; CDR3 length: 18; J gene: TRBJ2-1; clone size: once; CDR3 DNA: TGTGCCAGCAGCTTAGATCCCCCCGGGACTAGCCTTTATGATGAGCAGTTCTTC; CDR3 protein: CASSLDPPGTSLYDEQFF
V gene: TRBV9; D gene: -; CDR3 length: 15; J gene: TRBJ2-2; clone size: -; CDR3 DNA: TGTGCCAGCAGCGTATCAGGGTGGGACACCGGGGAGCTGTTTTTT; CDR3 protein: CASSVSGWDTGELFF
V gene: TRBV25-1; D gene: -; CDR3 length: 14; J gene: TRBJ1-3; clone size: -; CDR3 DNA: TGTGCCAGCAGTGATCCCATCTCTGGAAACACCATATATTTT; CDR3 protein: CASSDPISGNTIYF
V gene: TRBV5-1; D gene: -; CDR3 length: 16; J gene: TRBJ2-1; clone size: -; CDR3 DNA: TGCGCCAGCAACTCCATCCCCGGGACAAGGTCCTATGAGCAGTTCTTC; CDR3 protein: CASNSIPGTRSYEQFF
V gene: TRBV6-5; D gene: TRBD2; CDR3 length: 15; J gene: TRBJ2-3; clone size: -; CDR3 DNA: TGTGCCAGCAGAGCCCCTAGCGGGGGCTCAGATACGCAGTATTTT; CDR3 protein: CASRAPSGGSDTQYF
V gene: TRBV9; D gene: -; CDR3 length: 13; J gene: TRBJ2-2; clone size: -; CDR3 DNA: TGTGCCAGCAGCGTAGAACTAACCGGGGAGCTGTTTTTT; CDR3 protein: CASSVELTGELFF
V gene: TRBV15; D gene: TRBD1; CDR3 length: 16; J gene: TRBJ2-1; clone size: -; CDR3 DNA: TGTGCCACCAGCCGGTTAAGGGACAGTGGTCTGCATGAGCAGTTCTTC; CDR3 protein: CATSRLRDSGLHEQFF
V gene: TRBV12-3/TRBV12-4; D gene: -; CDR3 length: 13; J gene: TRBJ2-1; clone size: -; CDR3 DNA: TGTGCCAGCAGTTTTGCCCAGATGAATGAGCAGTTCTTC; CDR3 protein: CASSFAQMNEQFF
V gene: TRBV7-2; D gene: -; CDR3 length: 13; J gene: TRBJ1-1; clone size: -; CDR3 DNA: TGTGCCAGCAGCTTCTCGGGGAACACTGAAGCTTTCTTT; CDR3 protein: CASSFSGNTEAFF
V gene: TRBV18; D gene: TRBD2; CDR3 length: 15; J gene: TRBJ2-5; clone size: -; CDR3 DNA: TGTGCCAGCTCACCGACGCTAGGGACTAGAGAGACCCAGTACTTC; CDR3 protein: CASSPTLGTRETQYF
V gene: TRBV9; D gene: TRBD2; CDR3 length: 14; J gene: TRBJ2-5; clone size: once; CDR3 DNA: TGTGCCAGCAGCGAGAGGGAGGGAATGGGGACCCAGTACTTC; CDR3 protein: CASSEREGMGTQYF
V gene: TRBV6-5; D gene: -; CDR3 length: 15; J gene: TRBJ1-2; clone size: many; CDR3 DNA: TGTGCCAGCAGTTACTCAAAAGGGAGTAACTATGGCTACACCTTC; CDR3 protein: CASSYSKGSNYGYTF
V gene: TRBV19; D gene: -; CDR3 length: 16; J gene: TRBJ1-5; clone size: -; CDR3 DNA: TGTGCCAGTAGTGGTCCGCCGAGGGCGTGGGGTCAGCCCCAGCATTTT; CDR3 protein: CASSGPPRAWGQPQHF
V gene: TRBV5-4; D gene: -; CDR3 length: 15; J gene: TRBJ2-3; clone size: -; CDR3 DNA: TGTGCCAGCAGCTTGGACGGGTCTAACACAGATACGCAGTATTTT; CDR3 protein: CASSLDGSNTDTQYF
V gene: TRBV10-3; D gene: -; CDR3 length: 15; J gene: TRBJ1-2; clone size: few; CDR3 DNA: TGTGCCATCAGTGAGTCGACTCAACAGGGTGGTGGCTACACCTTC; CDR3 protein: CAISESTQQGGGYTF
V gene: TRBV2; D gene: TRBD1; CDR3 length: 14; J gene: TRBJ2-3; clone size: -; CDR3 DNA: TGTGCCAGCGCCCGGGACAGACGCACAGATACGCAGTATTTT; CDR3 protein: CASARDRRTDTQYF
V gene: TRBV3-1/TRBV3-2; D gene: -; CDR3 length: 13; J gene: TRBJ1-5; clone size: once; CDR3 DNA: TGTGCCAGCAGCCAAGATCGCGATCAGCCCCAGCATTTT; CDR3 protein: CASSQDRDQPQHF
V gene: TRBV5-5; D gene: -; CDR3 length: 13; J gene: TRBJ2-7; clone size: -; CDR3 DNA: TGTGCCAGCAGCCGACTAGATACCTACGAGCAGTACTTC; CDR3 protein: CASSRLDTYEQYF
V gene: TRBV30; D gene: -; CDR3 length: 11; J gene: TRBJ2-7; clone size: -; CDR3 DNA: TGTGCCTGGAGTGTTGGCCCCGAGCAGTACTTC; CDR3 protein: CAWSVGPEQYF
V gene: TRBV24-1; D gene: TRBD1; CDR3 length: 15; J gene: TRBJ1-5; clone size: -; CDR3 DNA: TGTGCCACCAGGGGGGGACAGGGGGACAATCAGCCCCAGCATTTT; CDR3 protein: CATRGGQGDNQPQHF
V gene: TRBV7-2; D gene: -; CDR3 length: 15; J gene: TRBJ2-5; clone size: -; CDR3 DNA: TGTGCCAGCAGGCTCCATGGAGGAGAAGCGGAGACCCAGTACTTC; CDR3 protein: CASRLHGGEAETQYF
V gene: TRBV14; D gene: -; CDR3 length: 14; J gene: TRBJ2-4; clone size: -; CDR3 DNA: TGTGCCAGCAGGCCCTCAGGGGCCAAAAACATTCAGTACTTC; CDR3 protein: CASRPSGAKNIQYF
V gene: TRBV27; D gene: -; CDR3 length: 14; J gene: TRBJ2-2; clone size: -; CDR3 DNA: TGTGCCAGCAGGACACTCGGAGGGGCCGGGGAGCTGTTTTTT; CDR3 protein: CASRTLGGAGELFF
V gene: TRBV24-1; D gene: -; CDR3 length: 15; J gene: TRBJ2-3; clone size: -; CDR3 DNA: TGTGCCACCAGTGATTTGGCAGGGGCCACAGATACGCAGTATTTT; CDR3 protein: CATSDLAGATDTQYF
V gene: TRBV3-1/TRBV3-2; D gene: TRBD1; CDR3 length: 14; J gene: TRBJ2-5; clone size: once; CDR3 DNA: TGTGCCAGCAGCCTCCGGGACAGGAAAGAGACCCAGTACTTC; CDR3 protein: CASSLRDRKETQYF
V gene: TRBV12-3/TRBV12-4; D gene: -; CDR3 length: 11; J gene: TRBJ1-3; clone size: -; CDR3 DNA: TGTGCCAGCTCAACTTCCGGCACCATATATTTT; CDR3 protein: CASSTSGTIYF
V gene: TRBV18; D gene: TRBD1; CDR3 length: 15; J gene: TRBJ1-2; clone size: -; CDR3 DNA: TGTGCCAGCTCACCTGGGACAGGGGATCTCTATGGCTACACCTTC; CDR3 protein: CASSPGTGDLYGYTF
V gene: TRBV2; D gene: TRBD1; CDR3 length: 14; J gene: TRBJ2-7; clone size: -; CDR3 DNA: TGTGCCAGCACAGCGACAGGGCCTCCCTACGAGCAGTACTTC; CDR3 protein: CASTATGPPYEQYF
V gene: TRBV9; D gene: TRBD1; CDR3 length: 19; J gene: TRBJ1-4; clone size: -; CDR3 DNA: TGTGCCAGCAGCCAACATAATCTGGGACAGGCGATAACTAATGAAAAACTGTTTTTT; CDR3 protein: CASSQHNLGQAITNEKLFF
V gene: TRBV2; D gene: TRBD2; CDR3 length: 17; J gene: TRBJ2-5; clone size: -; CDR3 DNA: TGTGCCAGCAGTGAAAGGAGCGGGGGGGTGCCGCAAGAGACCCAGTACTTC; CDR3 protein: CASSERSGGVPQETQYF
V gene: TRBV6-5; D gene: -; CDR3 length: 13; J gene: TRBJ1-2; clone size: -; CDR3 DNA: TGTGCCAGCCTGGGGGGGCCTACGTTTGGCTACACCTTC; CDR3 protein: CASLGGPTFGYTF
V gene: TRBV30; D gene: -; CDR3 length: 12; J gene: TRBJ1-2; clone size: -; CDR3 DNA: TGTGCCTGGTCCGGGAGGGACTATGGCTACACCTTC; CDR3 protein: CAWSGRDYGYTF
V gene: TRBV27; D gene: TRBD2; CDR3 length: 16; J gene: TRBJ2-1; clone size: -; CDR3 DNA: TGTGCCAGCAGCCCTTCTGGACTAGCGGACTACAATGAGCAGTTCTTC; CDR3 protein: CASSPSGLADYNEQFF
V gene: TRBV6-1; D gene: -; CDR3 length: 15; J gene: TRBJ2-1; clone size: -; CDR3 DNA: TGTGCCAGCAGTGAATTGATCGGCGGCTACAATGAGCAGTTCTTC; CDR3 protein: CASSELIGGYNEQFF
V gene: TRBV4-1; D gene: -; CDR3 length: 14; J gene: TRBJ1-6; clone size: few; CDR3 DNA: TGCGCCAGCAGCCAGGGGGGACCAAATTCACCCCTCCACTTT; CDR3 protein: CASSQGGPNSPLHF
V gene: TRBV21-1; D gene: -; CDR3 length: 16; J gene: TRBJ2-2; clone size: -; CDR3 DNA: TGTGCCAGCAGCAAGGGTTTAGCGGGGGGGACCGGGGAGCTGTTTTTT; CDR3 protein: CASSKGLAGGTGELFF
V gene: TRBV2; D gene: TRBD1; CDR3 length: 13; J gene: TRBJ1-4; clone size: -; CDR3 DNA: TGTGCCAGCAGAGGACAGGTCGGTGAAAAACTGTTTTTT; CDR3 protein: CASRGQVGEKLFF
V gene: TRBV28; D gene: -; CDR3 length: 16; J gene: TRBJ1-4; clone size: -; CDR3 DNA: TGTGCCAGCAGTTTATGGAGGGACACCAGTAATGAAAAACTGTTTTTT; CDR3 protein: CASSLWRDTSNEKLFF
V gene: TRBV3-1/TRBV3-2; D gene: -; CDR3 length: 16; J gene: TRBJ2-7; clone size: -; CDR3 DNA: TGTGCCAGCAGCCTTAGTGGCCGGGAGAGGGGTCACGAGCAGTACTTC; CDR3 protein: CASSLSGRERGHEQYF
V gene: TRBV28; D gene: -; CDR3 length: 12; J gene: TRBJ1-1; clone size: -; CDR3 DNA: TGTGCCGTGTCGGGGTTTCGGGGTGAAGCTTTCTTT; CDR3 protein: CAVSGFRGEAFF